These T cell receptor beta chains were read from a single sample in a study of OX40 agonist ivuxolimab in advanced cancers. Sequencing used immunoSEQ multiplex PCR; TCRdb keeps in-frame clones, though not all of them. This sample has about 30,000 clones, with just over 90% found just once. Sequenced here: CD4+ or CD8+ T cells sorted from blood, sampled in a trial of the OX40 agonist ivuxolimab. The origin of the receptors is an adult with an advanced solid tumor such as melanoma, head and neck, liver or kidney cancer. Both conserved end residues are trimmed from each CDR3.

v_call,j_call,cdr3_aa
TRBV19,TRBJ2-7,ASSIAGASYEQY
TRBV5-5,TRBJ1-1,ASIERGPKNTEAF
TRBV11-3,TRBJ2-4,ASSMGLGAKNIQY
TRBV7-9,TRBJ2-7,ASSSGRAGEQY
TRBV5-5,TRBJ2-2,ASSLVARVVGELF
TRBV7-9,TRBJ2-1,ASSLGLAPDYNEQF
TRBV9,TRBJ2-4,ASSPDGGENIQY
TRBV27,TRBJ2-3,ASSLSGTGSADTQY
TRBV9,TRBJ2-3,ASSAGARPDTQY
TRBV4-1,TRBJ2-1,ASSQEGGLLYNEQF
TRBV30,TRBJ2-2,AWSWLAGGQGTGELF
TRBV5-4,TRBJ2-4,ASGNRGGLAKNIQY
TRBV6-5,TRBJ2-1,ATGTLAGGFNEQF
TRBV27,TRBJ2-7,ASSFYNEQY
TRBV15,TRBJ2-4,ATTDSLAKNIQY
TRBV4-1,TRBJ2-3,ASSQVSLARTDTQY
TRBV7-2,TRBJ2-3,ASRARAYDTDTQY
TRBV28,TRBJ1-3,ASSLWGPGNTIY
TRBV28,TRBJ2-1,ATRVNGRESNEQF
TRBV13,TRBJ2-1,ASSAGLATANEQF
TRBV7-2,TRBJ2-3,ASSLHPDTQY
TRBV7-8,TRBJ2-3,ASSFTLAGTEDTQY
TRBV10-3,TRBJ2-2,AISESGTGGTTGELF
TRBV13,TRBJ1-1,ASSFLGNKDTEAF
TRBV6-1,TRBJ1-1,ASSEAVWGAATEAF
TRBV5-5,TRBJ2-7,ASSLGYGQSYEQY
TRBV2,TRBJ2-1,ASSGGYYNEQF
TRBV27,TRBJ2-7,ASSLGLAGREQY
TRBV7-2,TRBJ1-2,ASSHSGSNYGYT
TRBV27,TRBJ2-1,ASSRPGLADYNEQF
TRBV4-1,TRBJ1-1,ASSQDYLGEAF
TRBV11-2,TRBJ2-7,ASSPGFEGTYEQY
TRBV14,TRBJ2-3,ASSQGEYGTDTQY
TRBV19,TRBJ2-5,ASSITAGGVETQY
TRBV25-1,TRBJ2-2,AIRQGRTGELF
TRBV18,TRBJ2-1,ASSPGTGPPLNEQF
TRBV19,TRBJ1-1,ASSIGQGNTEAF
TRBV28,TRBJ1-5,ASRVTGEGNQPQH
TRBV9,TRBJ2-7,ASSAGGITYEQY
TRBV6-6,TRBJ1-1,ASSPTQGGRTEAF
TRBV9,TRBJ1-4,ASSVEEVATNEKLF
TRBV5-4,TRBJ2-7,ASSLLKLAGGPGNEQY
TRBV7-2,TRBJ1-1,ASSSPGTGRMNTEAF
TRBV6-5,TRBJ2-7,ASSYRGLADYEQY
TRBV9,TRBJ2-3,ASSGDLSTDTQY
TRBV7-9,TRBJ2-7,ASRTSGSYEQY
TRBV15,TRBJ2-1,ATRPLRLAGGPGNEQF
TRBV19,TRBJ1-3,ASRGTGLGNTIY
TRBV10-2,TRBJ2-2,ASSDLGPGELF
TRBV9,TRBJ2-2,ASTESPSSFPGELF
TRBV6-5,TRBJ2-5,ASSYQLAGEGETQY
TRBV11-3,TRBJ2-7,ASSPGLAGWSPVEQY
TRBV6-5,TRBJ1-1,ASSYLLNTEAF
TRBV7-9,TRBJ1-4,ASSLAGGVEKLF
TRBV14,TRBJ2-7,ASSQGRGQGYEQY
TRBV2,TRBJ1-5,ASSEEEGKH
TRBV7-6,TRBJ2-1,ASSLSPSLAGGLAYNEQF